A single sample gave rise to the 16 T cell receptor beta chains below, sequenced in a study of T cell responses to AZD1222 COVID-19 vaccine. TCRdb keeps only in-frame clones here, not all; method: immunoSEQ multiplex PCR. The sample lists 150,000 or so clones, about 89% occurring once. The starting material was peripheral blood, obtained on day 0 of AZD1222 vaccination. The receptor set was obtained from an adult in good health.

The CDR3, as DNA: TGTGCCAGCAGTAACCCCTCAGGGGGATCACAGCCCCAGCATTTT. Protein product: CASSNPSGGSQPQHF. V is TRBV6-2 or TRBV6-3 and J is TRBJ1-5; TRBD1 aligns across 7 bases. Germline V gene lookup returns CDR1 MNHEY and CDR2 SVGEGT. Germline trimming cut 5 bases from V and 7 bases from J; bases unmatched to any gene: 11. CDR3 size: 15 residues.

The rearrangement joins TRBV6-1 to TRBJ1-1, with TRBD1 matching over 8 bases. This CDR3 spans 18 amino acids. V was pared by 2 bases and J by 5 bases, with 16 bases of the junction left unmatched. From germline, CDR1 is MNHNS and CDR2 SASEGT. The CDR3 sequence is CASSEFGAGQGKRTEAFF. The DNA of the CDR3 is TGTGCCAGCAGTGAATTTGGGGCCGGACAGGGTAAAAGGACTGAAGCTTTCTTT.

This chain connects TRBV12-3 or TRBV12-4 to TRBJ1-1; a weak D match, TRBD1 (5 bases). The CDR3 loop spans 12 amino acids. The ends were cut back, 4 bases at V and 4 bases at J, with 7 bases in the middle. The chain's CDR3 is CASSSGLTEAFF. DNA of the CDR3: TGTGCCAGCAGTTCAGGGCTCACTGAAGCTTTCTTT.

The V call is TRBV7-9, the J call TRBJ1-1, with D unclear. Germline V lookup: CDR1 SEHNR, CDR2 FQNEAQ (reference sequence). The CDR3 length is 13 residues. V lost 1 base and J lost 3, with 6 bases in between. In DNA form, the CDR3 reads TGTGCCAGCAGCTTAGGTCCGGACACTGAAGCTTTCTTT. It codes for CASSLGPDTEAFF.

The chain joins TRBV4-1 to TRBJ1-3; no reliable D call. The CDR3 is 16 residues long. Germline values: CDR1 MGHRA, CDR2 YSYEKL. V was clipped by 4 bases and J by 2 bases, with 15 bases between them. The CDR3 loop reads CASSRDPGSTGNTIYF. The CDR3 bases are TGCGCCAGCAGCCGCGACCCGGGGAGTACTGGAAACACCATATATTTT.

This clone was detected a few times. The J gene is TRBJ2-2, the V gene TRBV7-3; TRBD2 matches 7 bases. Germline V lookup: CDR1 SGHTA, CDR2 FQGTGA. J gave up 6 bases and V 1 base, and 5 bases lay outside the gene matches. This CDR3 spans 15 amino acids. CDR3 amino acids: CASSLSGSESGELFF. CDR3 DNA: TGTGCCAGCAGCTTAAGCGGGAGTGAATCCGGGGAGCTGTTTTTT.

This chain uses TRBV10-3 with TRBJ1-6; D not certain. Germline V gene sequence: CDR1 ENHRY, CDR2 SYGVKD. The CDR3 spans 14 residues. Trimming took 5 bases from V and 8 from J, leaving 13 bases between them. This CDR3 is CAISRLGIDSPLHF. The CDR3 DNA is TGTGCCATCAGTCGCCTGGGGATCGATTCACCCCTCCACTTT.

The rearrangement joins TRBV4-1 to TRBJ1-1, with 7 positions matching TRBD1. J gave up 5 bases and V 3 bases, and 9 bases lay outside the gene matches. Germline loops: CDR1 MGHRA, CDR2 YSYEKL. The CDR3 extends over 15 amino acids. CDR3 region: CASSHLDRVDTEAFF. In nucleotides, the CDR3 is TGCGCCAGCAGCCATCTAGACAGGGTTGATACTGAAGCTTTCTTT.

V is TRBV6-5 and J is TRBJ1-1, with D hard to call. Trimming pared 6 bases from V and 6 bases from J, leaving 17 bases between. Looked up from germline, CDR1 is MNHEY and CDR2 is SVGAGI. CDR3 size: 14 residues. CDR3 nucleotides: TGTGCCAGCAGCCTCGCCGCCCGTACGTCTGAAGCTTTCTTT. Amino acids: CASSLAARTSEAFF.

V and J are TRBV5-1 and TRBJ1-2; possible D gene TRBD1, 5 bases. Germline-derived CDR1 and CDR2 are SGHRS and YFSETQ. Trimming left V 4 bases short and J 14 bases short, with 24 bases between. The CDR3 sequence is 14 residues long. The chain's CDR3 is CASSPPGTGLTLTF. CDR3 nucleotides: TGCGCCAGCAGCCCACCAGGTACAGGCCTCACGTTGACCTTC. The complete variable domain, with remaining parts taken from reference TRBV5-1 and TRBJ1-2, reads KAGVTQTPRYLIKTRGQQVTLSCSPISGHRSVSWYQQTPGQGLQFLFEYFSETQRNKGNFPGRFSGRQFSNSRSEMNVSTLELGDSALYLCASSPPGTGLTLTFGSGTRLTVV.

This chain uses TRBV6-5 with TRBJ1-1; D is perhaps TRBD1 (6 bases). V gave up 6 bases and J gave up 1 base, with 12 bases separating them. Germline V gene data show CDR1 as MNHEY and CDR2 as SVGAGI. This CDR3 is 14 amino acids long. CDR3 in amino acids: CASRPGHRNTEAFF. As DNA, the CDR3 is TGTGCCAGCAGGCCGGGACATCGGAACACTGAAGCTTTCTTT.

This rearrangement joins TRBV4-1 to TRBJ2-1; 7 positions match TRBD1. The CDR3 sequence is 16 residues long. With V trimmed by 4 bases and J by 0 bases, 6 bases remained unmatched. CDR1 is MGHRA and CDR2 is YSYEKL in the germline V gene. CDR3 nucleotides: TGCGCCAGCAGCCGGTCGGGACAGATCTCCTACAATGAGCAGTTCTTC. It encodes CASSRSGQISYNEQFF.

The CDR3 nucleotides are TGCGCCAGCAGCCAAGAATTCACCGTACTAGCGGGGAGGGGGCCCCAAGAGACCCAGTACTTC. This encodes CASSQEFTVLAGRGPQETQYF. The V gene is TRBV4-3, the J gene TRBJ2-5; TRBD2 matches at 10 bases. V shed 0 bases and J 1 base; nucleotides not matched to a gene: 17. This CDR3 has 21 amino acids. Germline values: CDR1 LGHNA, CDR2 YSLEER.

This clone was detected only once. This CDR3 reads CASSGVRGDQPQHF. In DNA form, the CDR3 reads TGTGCCAGCAGTGGGGTGCGGGGGGATCAGCCCCAGCATTTT. The J gene is TRBJ1-5, the V gene TRBV2; possibly TRBD1 for D (5 bases). CDR1 and CDR2 from the germline V gene are SNHLY and FYNNEI. With 4 bases removed from V and 5 bases from J, the gap between germline ends came to 12 bases. This CDR3 has 14 residues.

The gene calls are TRBV4-2 and TRBJ2-1, with 8 bases fitting TRBD1. V shed 3 bases and J 2 bases; nucleotides not matched to a gene: 6. This CDR3 has 16 amino acids. Germline V lookup: CDR1 LGHNA, CDR2 YNFKEQ. DNA for the CDR3: TGTGCCAGCAGCCAGGGGACAGGCCGGGCCTACAATGAGCAGTTCTTC. It specifies CASSQGTGRAYNEQFF.

V gene TRBV4-1 combines with J gene TRBJ1-1; D remains ambiguous. Germline assignment: CDR1 MGHRA and CDR2 YSYEKL. CDR3 length equals 15 residues. V was trimmed by 0 bases and J by 3 bases, leaving 11 bases between them. The CDR3 sequence: CASSQDRREHTEAFF. As DNA, the CDR3 is TGCGCCAGCAGCCAAGATCGGAGGGAGCACACTGAAGCTTTCTTT.